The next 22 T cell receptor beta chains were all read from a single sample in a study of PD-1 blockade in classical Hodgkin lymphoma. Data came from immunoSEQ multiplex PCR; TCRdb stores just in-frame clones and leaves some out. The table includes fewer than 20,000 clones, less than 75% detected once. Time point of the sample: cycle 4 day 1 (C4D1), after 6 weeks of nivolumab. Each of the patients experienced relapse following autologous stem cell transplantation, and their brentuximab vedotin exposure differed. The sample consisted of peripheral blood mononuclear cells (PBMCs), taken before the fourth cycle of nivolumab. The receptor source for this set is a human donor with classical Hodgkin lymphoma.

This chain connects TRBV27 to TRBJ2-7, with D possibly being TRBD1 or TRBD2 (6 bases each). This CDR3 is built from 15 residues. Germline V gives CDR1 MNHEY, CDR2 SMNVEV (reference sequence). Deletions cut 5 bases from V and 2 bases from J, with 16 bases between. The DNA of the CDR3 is TGTGCCAGCAGTAGGGGGGACGGGTTGACCTACGAGCAGTACTTC. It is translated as CASSRGDGLTYEQYF.

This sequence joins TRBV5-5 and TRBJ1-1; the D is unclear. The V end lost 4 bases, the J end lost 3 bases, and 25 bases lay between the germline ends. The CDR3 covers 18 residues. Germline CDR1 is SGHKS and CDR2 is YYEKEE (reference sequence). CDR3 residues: CASSPTSVTVTIDTEAFF. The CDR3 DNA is TGTGCCAGCAGCCCCACCTCGGTCACAGTTACGATCGACACTGAAGCTTTCTTT.

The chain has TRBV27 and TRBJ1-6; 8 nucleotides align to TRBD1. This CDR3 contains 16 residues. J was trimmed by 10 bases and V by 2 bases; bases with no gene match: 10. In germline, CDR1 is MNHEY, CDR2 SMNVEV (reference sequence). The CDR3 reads CASSLGTDREVSPLHF. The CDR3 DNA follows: TGTGCCAGCAGTTTAGGAACGGACAGGGAAGTCTCACCCCTCCACTTT.

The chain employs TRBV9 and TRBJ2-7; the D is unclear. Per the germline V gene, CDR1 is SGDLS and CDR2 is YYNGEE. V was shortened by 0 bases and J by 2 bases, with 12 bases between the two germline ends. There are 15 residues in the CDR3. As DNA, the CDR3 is TGTGCCAGCAGCGTAGGAGTCAGTAATACCTACGAGCAGTACTTC. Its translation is CASSVGVSNTYEQYF.

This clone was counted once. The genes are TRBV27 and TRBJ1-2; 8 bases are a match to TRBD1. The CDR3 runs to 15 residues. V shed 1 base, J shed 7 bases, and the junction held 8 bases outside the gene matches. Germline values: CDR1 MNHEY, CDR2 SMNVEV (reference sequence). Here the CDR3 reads CASSLWAGGAGGYTF. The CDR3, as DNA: TGTGCCAGCAGTTTATGGGCAGGGGGCGCTGGTGGCTACACCTTC.

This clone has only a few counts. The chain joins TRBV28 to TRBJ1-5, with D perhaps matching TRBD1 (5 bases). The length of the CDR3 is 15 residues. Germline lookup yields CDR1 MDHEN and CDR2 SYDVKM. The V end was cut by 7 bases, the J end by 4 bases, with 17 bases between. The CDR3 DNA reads TGTGCCAGCACCAGGATCGGAGGGGTGAATCAGCCCCAGCATTTT. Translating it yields CASTRIGGVNQPQHF.

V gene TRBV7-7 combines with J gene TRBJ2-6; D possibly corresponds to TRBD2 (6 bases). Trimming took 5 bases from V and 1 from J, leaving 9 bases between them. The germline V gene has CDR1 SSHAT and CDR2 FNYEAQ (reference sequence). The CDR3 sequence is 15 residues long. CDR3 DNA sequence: TGTGCCAGCAGCCCGACTAGTTCTGGGGCCAACGTCCTGACTTTC. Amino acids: CASSPTSSGANVLTF.

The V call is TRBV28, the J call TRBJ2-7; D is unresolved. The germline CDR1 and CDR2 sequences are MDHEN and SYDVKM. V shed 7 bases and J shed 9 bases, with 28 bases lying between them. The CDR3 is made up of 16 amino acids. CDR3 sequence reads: CASTPDSQNWVLGQYF. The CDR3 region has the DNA TGTGCCAGCACCCCAGACTCACAGAATTGGGTACTGGGGCAGTACTTC.

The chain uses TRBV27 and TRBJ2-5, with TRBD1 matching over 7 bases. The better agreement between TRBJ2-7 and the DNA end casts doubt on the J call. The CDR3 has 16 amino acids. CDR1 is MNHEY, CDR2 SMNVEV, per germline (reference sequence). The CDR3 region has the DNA TGTGCCAGCAGTTTATTAGGGACAGTCCCAACCTACGAGCAGTACTTC. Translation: CASSLLGTVPTYEQYF.

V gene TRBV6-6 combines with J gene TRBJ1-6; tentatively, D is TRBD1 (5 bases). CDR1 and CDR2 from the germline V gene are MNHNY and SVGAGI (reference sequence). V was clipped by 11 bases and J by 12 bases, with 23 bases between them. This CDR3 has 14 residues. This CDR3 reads CAVEAGQGEVPLHF. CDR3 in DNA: TGTGCCGTCGAAGCGGGGCAGGGCGAAGTACCCCTCCACTTT.

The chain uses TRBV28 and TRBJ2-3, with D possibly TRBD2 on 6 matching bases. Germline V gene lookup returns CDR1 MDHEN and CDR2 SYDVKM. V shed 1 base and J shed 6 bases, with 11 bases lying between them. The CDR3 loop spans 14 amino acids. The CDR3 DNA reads TGTGCCAGCAGTTTATTGCTAGGGAGGGATACGCAGTATTTT. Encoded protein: CASSLLLGRDTQYF.

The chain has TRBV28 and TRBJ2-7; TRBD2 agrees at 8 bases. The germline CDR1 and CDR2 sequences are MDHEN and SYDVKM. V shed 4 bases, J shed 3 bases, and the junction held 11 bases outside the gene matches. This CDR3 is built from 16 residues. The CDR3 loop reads CASSSRASGLDYEQYF. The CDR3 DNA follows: TGTGCCAGCAGTTCTCGGGCTAGCGGGCTAGACTACGAGCAGTACTTC.

Written as DNA, the CDR3 is TGCGCCAGCAGCCGCGGACAGGGGGGAAACACCGGGGAGCTGTTTTTT. Residues: CASSRGQGGNTGELFF. The V and J genes are TRBV4-1 and TRBJ2-2, with 10 bases lining up with TRBD1. Germline V gene sequence: CDR1 MGHRA, CDR2 YSYEKL. With V trimmed by 4 bases and J by 2 bases, 4 bases remained unmatched. CDR3 length: 16 residues.

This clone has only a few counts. The CDR3 region has the DNA TGTGCCAGCAGCTTAGCAGGCTATAGCAATCAGCCCCAGCATTTT. Its protein is CASSLAGYSNQPQHF. V usage is TRBV7-9 and J usage is TRBJ1-5, with D hard to call. From germline, CDR1 is SEHNR and CDR2 FQNEAQ (reference sequence). CDR3 size: 15 residues. V lost 0 bases and J lost 0, with 6 bases in between.

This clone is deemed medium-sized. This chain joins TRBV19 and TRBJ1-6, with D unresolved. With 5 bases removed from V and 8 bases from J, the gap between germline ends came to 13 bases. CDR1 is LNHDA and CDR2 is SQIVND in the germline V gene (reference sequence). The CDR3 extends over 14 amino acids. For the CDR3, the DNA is TGTGCCAGTAGTTCCCGGGAAACCCATTCACCCCTCCACTTT. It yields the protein CASSSRETHSPLHF.

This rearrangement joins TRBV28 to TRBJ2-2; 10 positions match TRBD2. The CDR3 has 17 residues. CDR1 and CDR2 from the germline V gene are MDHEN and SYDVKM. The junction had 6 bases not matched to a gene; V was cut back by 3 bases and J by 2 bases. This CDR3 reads CASSFPAGGPNTGELFF. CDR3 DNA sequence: TGTGCCAGCAGTTTCCCAGCGGGGGGGCCTAACACCGGGGAGCTGTTTTTT.

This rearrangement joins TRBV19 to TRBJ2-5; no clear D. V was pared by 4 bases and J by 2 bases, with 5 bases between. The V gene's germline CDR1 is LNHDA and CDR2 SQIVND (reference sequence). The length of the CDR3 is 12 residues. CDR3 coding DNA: TGTGCCAGTAGTAGGAAGCAAGAGACCCAGTACTTC. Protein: CASSRKQETQYF.

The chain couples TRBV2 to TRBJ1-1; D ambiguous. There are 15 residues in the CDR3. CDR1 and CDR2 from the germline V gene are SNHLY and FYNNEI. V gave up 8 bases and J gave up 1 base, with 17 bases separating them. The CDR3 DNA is TGTGCCAGCCCGAAAAGTGGAAGACGGAACACTGAAGCTTTCTTT. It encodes CASPKSGRRNTEAFF.

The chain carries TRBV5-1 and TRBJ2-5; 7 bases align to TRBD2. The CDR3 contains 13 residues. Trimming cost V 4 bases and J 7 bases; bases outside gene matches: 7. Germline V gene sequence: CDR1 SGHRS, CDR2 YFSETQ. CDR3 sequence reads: CASSATSGGTQYF. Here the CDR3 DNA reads TGCGCCAGCAGCGCGACCTCGGGGGGGACCCAGTACTTC.

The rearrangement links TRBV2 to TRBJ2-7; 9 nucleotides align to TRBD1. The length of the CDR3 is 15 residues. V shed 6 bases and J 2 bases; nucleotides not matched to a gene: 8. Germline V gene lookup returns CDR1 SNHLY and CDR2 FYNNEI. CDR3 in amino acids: CASRPSGQGTYEQYF. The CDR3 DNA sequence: TGTGCCAGCAGGCCCTCGGGACAGGGCACCTACGAGCAGTACTTC.

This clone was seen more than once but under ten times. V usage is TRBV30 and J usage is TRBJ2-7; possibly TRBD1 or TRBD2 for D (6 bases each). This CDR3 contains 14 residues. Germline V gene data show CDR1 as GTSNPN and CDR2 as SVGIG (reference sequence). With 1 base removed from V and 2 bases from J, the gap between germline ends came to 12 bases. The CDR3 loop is CAWSEGGRTYEQYF. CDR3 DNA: TGTGCCTGGAGTGAAGGGGGGCGGACCTACGAGCAGTACTTC.

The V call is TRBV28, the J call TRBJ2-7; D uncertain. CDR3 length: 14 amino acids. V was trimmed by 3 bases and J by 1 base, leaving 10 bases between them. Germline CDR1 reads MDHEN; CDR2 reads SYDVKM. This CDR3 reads CASSFKGYSYEQYF. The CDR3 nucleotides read TGTGCCAGCAGTTTCAAGGGTTATTCCTACGAGCAGTACTTC.